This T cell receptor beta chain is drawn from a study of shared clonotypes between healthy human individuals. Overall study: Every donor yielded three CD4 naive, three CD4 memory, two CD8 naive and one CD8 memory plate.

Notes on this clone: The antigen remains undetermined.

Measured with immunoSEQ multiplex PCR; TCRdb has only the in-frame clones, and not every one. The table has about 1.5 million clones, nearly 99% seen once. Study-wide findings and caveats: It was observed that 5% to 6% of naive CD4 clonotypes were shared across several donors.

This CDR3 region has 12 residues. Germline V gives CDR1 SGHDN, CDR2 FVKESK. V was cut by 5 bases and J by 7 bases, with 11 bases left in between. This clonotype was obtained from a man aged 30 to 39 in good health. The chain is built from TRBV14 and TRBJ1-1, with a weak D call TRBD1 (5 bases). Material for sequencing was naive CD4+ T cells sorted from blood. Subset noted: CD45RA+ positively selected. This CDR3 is CASSGGRGEAFF. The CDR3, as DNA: TGTGCCAGCAGCGGGGGTAGGGGTGAAGCTTTCTTT.